These 24 T cell receptor beta chains were all obtained from the same sample, sequenced in a study of T cell responses to AZD1222 COVID-19 vaccine. The repertoire was sequenced with immunoSEQ multiplex PCR; TCRdb's copy has only in-frame clones and lacks some. The sample records 70,000 or so clones, about three quarters being singletons. Here the sequenced sample was peripheral blood, taken on day 0 of AZD1222 vaccination. These receptors were obtained from an adult in good health.

This chain links TRBV5-6 with TRBJ1-2; no reliable D call. V was clipped by 0 bases and J by 5 bases, with 14 bases between them. The length of the CDR3 is 15 residues. CDR1 and CDR2 from the germline V gene are SGHDT and YYEEEE. The CDR3 sequence is CASSLDQTFMYGYTF. CDR3 nucleotide sequence: TGTGCCAGCAGCTTGGACCAGACATTCATGTATGGCTACACCTTC.

V is TRBV29-1 and J is TRBJ1-3; D not certain. This CDR3 has 12 amino acids. CDR1 is SQVTM and CDR2 is ANQGSEA in the germline V gene. The ends were cut back, 2 bases at V and 4 bases at J, with 6 bases in the middle. This chain's CDR3 is CSVEMYGNTIYF. The CDR3 nucleotides read TGCAGCGTTGAAATGTACGGAAACACCATATATTTT.

Here the CDR3 reads CASSDINTEAFF. The CDR3 DNA reads TGTGCCAGCAGTGACATAAACACTGAAGCTTTCTTT. The rearrangement links TRBV6-1 to TRBJ1-1; no firm D call. Trimming took 3 bases from V and 2 from J, leaving 4 bases between them. This CDR3 region has 12 residues. Germline V gene lookup returns CDR1 MNHNS and CDR2 SASEGT.

The genes are TRBV2 and TRBJ2-7; either TRBD1 or TRBD2 may supply D (5 bases each). This CDR3 comprises 14 residues. V was clipped by 10 bases and J by 4 bases, with 20 bases between them. CDR1 is SNHLY and CDR2 is FYNNEI in the germline V gene. DNA for the CDR3: TGTGCCACCAGGGTGTGGGAGCCGCCGTACGAGCAGTACTTC. As protein: CATRVWEPPYEQYF.

The chain links TRBV6-5 to TRBJ1-6; no definite D call. The length of the CDR3 is 13 residues. Germline CDR1 is MNHEY and CDR2 is SVGAGI. V was shortened by 2 bases and J by 7 bases, with 6 bases between the two germline ends. CDR3 protein: CASSYDVNSPLHF. The CDR3 region has the DNA TGTGCCAGCAGTTACGACGTCAATTCACCCCTCCACTTT.

The chain uses TRBV11-3 and TRBJ2-2; 7 bases line up with TRBD1. The germline CDR1 and CDR2 sequences are SGHNT and YENEEA. The CDR3 is 15 residues long. After removal of 4 bases from V and 6 bases from J, the junction contained 8 bases not matched to a gene. The DNA for the CDR3 is TGTGCCAGCAGCTCTGCGACAGGGCGATCCGGGGAGCTGTTTTTT. As protein: CASSSATGRSGELFF.

The chain employs TRBV7-2 and TRBJ2-7, with 11 bases matching TRBD2. Losses at the gene ends were 5 bases for V and 3 bases for J; bases not matched to a gene: 9. Looked up from germline, CDR1 is SGHTA and CDR2 is FQGNSA. The CDR3 contains 16 residues. CDR3 in DNA: TGTGCCAGCAGCAGGCGTACGACTAGCGGGGTCTACGAGCAGTACTTC. It yields the protein CASSRRTTSGVYEQYF.

This rearrangement joins TRBV6-5 to TRBJ1-3; D remains ambiguous. V lost 8 bases and J lost 0, with 14 bases in between. The CDR3 is made up of 15 amino acids. From germline, CDR1 is MNHEY and CDR2 SVGAGI. CDR3 DNA: TGTGCCAGCTCTACGGTGGATAGCTCTGGAAACACCATATATTTT. It is translated as CASSTVDSSGNTIYF.

The chain links TRBV27 to TRBJ2-3; TRBD2 agrees at 11 bases. The CDR3 is 14 residues long. The germline V gene has CDR1 MNHEY and CDR2 SMNVEV (reference sequence). After removal of 6 bases from V and 4 bases from J, the junction contained 3 bases not matched to a gene. The CDR3 DNA is TGTGCCAGCAGATTAGCGGGGGGGTCAGATACGCAGTATTTT. Translating it yields CASRLAGGSDTQYF.

The V and J genes are TRBV3-1 (or the pseudogene TRBV3-2) and TRBJ2-6; D not certain. Trimming stripped 2 bases from V and 2 bases from J, with 7 bases between. CDR1 is LGHDT and CDR2 is YNNKEL in the germline V gene (reference sequence). This CDR3 has 15 residues. DNA for the CDR3: TGTGCCAGCAGCCAACGAGGTGCTGGGGCCAACGTCCTGACTTTC. Its protein product is CASSQRGAGANVLTF.

The J gene is TRBJ2-7, the V gene TRBV6-5, with 7 positions matching TRBD1. Per germline, CDR1 MNHEY and CDR2 SVGAGI. Losses at the gene ends were 6 bases for V and 4 bases for J; bases not matched to a gene: 12. The CDR3 loop spans 15 amino acids. CDR3 coding DNA: TGTGCCAGCAGCAAGACTACTGGGACAGCATACGAGCAGTACTTC. Translated: CASSKTTGTAYEQYF.

This clone was found a few times. The J gene is TRBJ2-5, the V gene TRBV2; tentatively, D is TRBD1 or TRBD2 (6 bases each). Germline V CDR1 and CDR2: SNHLY, FYNNEI. The CDR3 has 14 amino acids. V dropped 6 bases and J dropped 5 bases, with 16 bases sitting between them. This chain's CDR3 is CASSSLAGGETQYF. The CDR3 region has the DNA TGTGCCAGCAGCTCCCTAGCCGGGGGCGAGACCCAGTACTTC.

The CDR3 DNA follows: TGTGCCAGCAGTCTTGGGGGGACAGATACGCAGTATTTT. It codes for CASSLGGTDTQYF. The V and J genes are TRBV5-6 and TRBJ2-3, with a tentative D call TRBD2 (6 bases). CDR1 and CDR2 (germline): SGHDT, YYEEEE. This CDR3 contains 13 residues. Trimming removed 5 bases from V and 3 bases from J, with 10 bases in between.

This chain links TRBV5-6 with TRBJ1-2; 9 nucleotides match TRBD1. Germline V gives CDR1 SGHDT, CDR2 YYEEEE. The CDR3 is 15 residues long. V gave up 4 bases and J gave up 2 bases; unmatched junction bases: 6. The DNA of the CDR3 is TGTGCCAGCAGCCAGGGACAGGGTGTCAACTATGGCTACACCTTC. It translates to CASSQGQGVNYGYTF.

The rearrangement links TRBV5-1 to TRBJ2-7; D not certain. The germline CDR1 and CDR2 sequences are SGHRS and YFSETQ. The CDR3 is made up of 14 amino acids. With 0 bases removed from V and 5 bases from J, the gap between germline ends came to 12 bases. As DNA, the CDR3 is TGCGCCAGCAGCTTGGCGGCCGGCCTAGACGAGCAGTACTTC. Its translation: CASSLAAGLDEQYF. Looking up the rest from reference TRBV5-1 and TRBJ2-7 gives the full variable domain: KAGVTQTPRYLIKTRGQQVTLSCSPISGHRSVSWYQQTPGQGLQFLFEYFSETQRNKGNFPGRFSGRQFSNSRSEMNVSTLELGDSALYLCASSLAAGLDEQYFGPGTRLTVT.

The chain combines TRBV11-2 with TRBJ2-7; a possible D gene is TRBD1 (6 bases). The length of the CDR3 is 13 residues. With 7 bases removed from V and 1 base from J, the gap between germline ends came to 11 bases. Looked up from germline, CDR1 is SGHAT and CDR2 is FQNNGV. The CDR3: CASKGHGSYEQYF. In DNA form, the CDR3 reads TGTGCCAGCAAGGGACACGGTTCCTACGAGCAGTACTTC.

V gene TRBV5-4 combines with J gene TRBJ2-1; TRBD1 aligns across 9 bases. J gave up 3 bases and V 3 bases, and 10 bases lay outside the gene matches. The CDR3 totals 17 residues. Germline V lookup: CDR1 SGHNT, CDR2 YYREEE (reference sequence). The CDR3 loop reads CASSSGQGSKIYNEQFF. The CDR3 bases are TGTGCCAGCAGCTCGGGACAGGGCAGCAAAATCTACAATGAGCAGTTCTTC. Supplemented by reference TRBV5-4 and TRBJ2-1, the full variable domain reads ETGVTQSPTHLIKTRGQQVTLRCSSQSGHNTVSWYQQALGQGPQFIFQYYREEENGRGNFPPRFSGLQFPNYSSELNVNALELDDSALYLCASSSGQGSKIYNEQFFGPGTRLTVL.

The V and J genes are TRBV13 and TRBJ1-1; D uncertain. The CDR3 has 13 residues. With 1 base removed from V and 7 bases from J, the gap between germline ends came to 10 bases. From germline, CDR1 is PRHDT and CDR2 FYEKMQ (reference sequence). CDR3 DNA: TGTGCCAGCAGCTTAGATCAACGGGTTGAAGCTTTCTTT. Translated: CASSLDQRVEAFF.

The CDR3 reads CASSSRLAGDTDTQYF. For the CDR3, the DNA is TGTGCCAGCAGCTCACGACTAGCGGGGGACACAGATACGCAGTATTTT. V and J are TRBV21-1 and TRBJ2-3; the D call of TRBD2 is as the table states it, not checked on the DNA. TRBV21-1 is an annotated pseudogene. CDR3 length equals 16 residues.

Comment on this clone: Its ends do not fully match the called genes, so a read error is possible. V usage is TRBV6-2 or TRBV6-3 and J usage is TRBJ1-4; 7 bases align to TRBD1. The CDR3 has 14 residues. The germline CDR1 and CDR2 sequences are MNHEY and SVGEGT. The CDR3 here is CASSRQGTSEKLFF. The CDR3 DNA is TGTGCCAGCAGCCGACAGGGAACTAGTGAAAAACTGTTTTTT.

The gene calls are TRBV11-2 and TRBJ1-2, with D possibly TRBD1 on 5 matching bases. The CDR3 is 13 residues long. Trimming shortened V by 4 bases and J by 4 bases, and 10 bases separated the two germline ends. Looked up from germline, CDR1 is SGHAT and CDR2 is FQNNGV. The CDR3 is CASSYDRAYGYTF. Here the CDR3 DNA reads TGTGCCAGCAGCTACGACAGAGCCTATGGCTACACCTTC.

This clone was seen more than once but under ten times. V gene TRBV6-5 combines with J gene TRBJ2-7; D uncertain. The CDR3 extends over 16 amino acids. Trimming pared 0 bases from V and 4 bases from J, leaving 16 bases between. Germline loops: CDR1 MNHEY, CDR2 SVGAGI. CDR3 residues: CASSYSSSPMPYEQYF. The CDR3 nucleotides are TGTGCCAGCAGTTACTCGTCGTCCCCGATGCCATACGAGCAGTACTTC.

The rearrangement uses TRBV6-5 and TRBJ1-2; tentatively, D is TRBD1 (5 bases). V was cut by 6 bases and J by 0 bases, with 11 bases left in between. The germline V gene encodes CDR1 MNHEY and CDR2 SVGAGI. CDR3 length: 14 residues. The CDR3 loop is CASRRTLTNYGYTF. The CDR3 DNA reads as TGTGCCAGCAGACGGACACTAACTAACTATGGCTACACCTTC.

The chain combines TRBV5-1 with TRBJ1-1; possible D gene TRBD1, 5 bases. Germline V gene data show CDR1 as SGHRS and CDR2 as YFSETQ. The CDR3 loop spans 14 amino acids. V was shortened by 1 base and J by 1 base, with 8 bases between the two germline ends. CDR3 nucleotide sequence: TGCGCCAGCAGCTTGTTTGGGGCGAACACTGAAGCTTTCTTT. Its translation: CASSLFGANTEAFF.